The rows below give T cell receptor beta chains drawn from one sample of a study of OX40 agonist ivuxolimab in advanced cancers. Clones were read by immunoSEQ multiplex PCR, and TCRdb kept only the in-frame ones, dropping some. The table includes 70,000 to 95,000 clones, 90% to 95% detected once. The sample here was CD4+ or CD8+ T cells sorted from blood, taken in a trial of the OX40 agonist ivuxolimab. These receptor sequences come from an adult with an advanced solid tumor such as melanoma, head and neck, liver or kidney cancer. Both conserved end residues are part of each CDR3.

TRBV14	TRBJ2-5	CASSQVLSRKETQYF
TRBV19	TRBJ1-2	CASTERAQDGYTF
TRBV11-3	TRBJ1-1	CASSRISGGTEAFF
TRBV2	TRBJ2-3	CASSEQGLTDTQYF
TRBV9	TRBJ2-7	CASSNRQGLYEQYF
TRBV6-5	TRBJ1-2	CASSYVSSSYGYTF
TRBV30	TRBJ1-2	CAWSGGTGFNYGYTF
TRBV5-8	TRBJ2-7	CASSLSWGTSGSYEQYF
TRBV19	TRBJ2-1	CASRGPHYNEQFF
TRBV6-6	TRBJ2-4	CATKSGIQYF
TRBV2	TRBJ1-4	CASRPPGGDINEKLFF
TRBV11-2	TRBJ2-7	CASSPGTGAYEQYF
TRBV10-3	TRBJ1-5	CAISSDGTEQPQHF
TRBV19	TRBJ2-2	CASSIDAGTAYTGELFF
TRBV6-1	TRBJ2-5	CASSGSRGQETQYF
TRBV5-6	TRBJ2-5	CASSLAGGETQYF
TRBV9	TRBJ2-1	CASSAGTSGGALPHNEQFF
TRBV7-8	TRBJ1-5	CASSTGQGQSQPQHF
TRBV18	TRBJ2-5	CASSRQGRQETQYF
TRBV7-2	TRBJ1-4	CASSFPGGFNEKLFF
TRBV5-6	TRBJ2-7	CASSGPPGQGTYEQYF
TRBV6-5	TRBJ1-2	CASSYSGSYGYTF
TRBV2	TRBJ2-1	CASSEQYNEQFF
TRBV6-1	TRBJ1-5	CASREGVVGNQPQHF
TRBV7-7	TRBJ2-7	CASSLDPGYEQYF
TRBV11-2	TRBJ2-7	CASSRTLAGGPGEQYF
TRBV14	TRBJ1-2	CASSQGARGYTF
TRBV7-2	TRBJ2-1	CASSRLGPDEQFF
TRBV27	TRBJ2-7	CASSFRSSSYEQYF
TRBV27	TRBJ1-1	CASSLSHREDSTRPTNTEAFF
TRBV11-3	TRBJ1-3	CASSQGQGSGNTIYF
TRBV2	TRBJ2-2	CASSEYDGTGELFF
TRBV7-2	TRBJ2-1	CASSFYNEQFF
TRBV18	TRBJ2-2	CASSIADTGELFF
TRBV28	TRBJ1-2	CASSMGQGVGGYTF
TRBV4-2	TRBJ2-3	CASSQIAGGPTDTQYF
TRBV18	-	CASSPLAGGPGDEQYF
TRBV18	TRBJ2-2	CASSPRGTGSTGELFF
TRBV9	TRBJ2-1	CASSARGLAPYNEQFF
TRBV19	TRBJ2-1	CASSLWEDEQFF
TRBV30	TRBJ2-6	CAWSARTGLAGANVLTF
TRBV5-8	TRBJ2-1	CASRPAGVGTSRNEQFF
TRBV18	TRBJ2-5	CASSPGRVDQETQYF
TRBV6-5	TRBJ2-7	CASSSGTDYEQYF
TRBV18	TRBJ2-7	CASSPSFEQYF
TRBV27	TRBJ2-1	CASSLRQNNEQFF
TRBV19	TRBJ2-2	CASTGQVWGTGELFF
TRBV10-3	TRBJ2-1	CAISPPNEQFF
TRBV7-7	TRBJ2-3	CASSLGLAGGSDTQYF
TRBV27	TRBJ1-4	CASSLSGPEKLFF
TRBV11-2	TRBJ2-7	CASSLTYEQYF
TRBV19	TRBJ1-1	CASSIDPRVNEAFF
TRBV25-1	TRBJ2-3	CASSEPGGRTDTQYF